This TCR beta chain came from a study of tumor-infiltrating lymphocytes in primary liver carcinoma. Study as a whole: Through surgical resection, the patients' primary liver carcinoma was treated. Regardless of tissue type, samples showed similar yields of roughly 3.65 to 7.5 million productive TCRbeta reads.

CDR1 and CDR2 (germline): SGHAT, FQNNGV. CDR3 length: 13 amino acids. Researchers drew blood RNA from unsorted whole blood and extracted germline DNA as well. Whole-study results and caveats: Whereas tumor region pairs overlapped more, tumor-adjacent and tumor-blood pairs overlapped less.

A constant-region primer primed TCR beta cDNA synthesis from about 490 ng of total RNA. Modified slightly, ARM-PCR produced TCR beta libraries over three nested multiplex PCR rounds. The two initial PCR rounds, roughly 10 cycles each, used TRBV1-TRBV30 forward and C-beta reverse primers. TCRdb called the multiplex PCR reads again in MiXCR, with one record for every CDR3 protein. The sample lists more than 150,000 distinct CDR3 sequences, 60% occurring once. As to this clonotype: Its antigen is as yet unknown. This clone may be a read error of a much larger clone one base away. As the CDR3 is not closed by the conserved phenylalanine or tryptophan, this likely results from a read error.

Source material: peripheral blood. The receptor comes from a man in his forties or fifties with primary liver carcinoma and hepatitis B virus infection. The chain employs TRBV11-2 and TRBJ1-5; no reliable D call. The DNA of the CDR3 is TGTGCCGGCAGCCTCTATAGCAATCAGCCCCAGCATTAT. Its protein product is CAGSLYSNQPQHY.